Described below is a single T cell receptor beta chain sequence and its context. Its antigen is undetermined. CDR1 and CDR2 (germline): SGHDN, FVKESK. The CDR3 sequence is 13 residues long. Deletions cut 3 bases from V and 2 bases from J, with 5 bases between. The sample is drawn from a study of radiation and T cells in renal cell carcinoma. Time point of the sample: baseline pretreatment blood. The treatment was: 15 Gy SBRT to primary tumor, nephrectomy 4 weeks later. The tumor was a clear cell renal cell carcinoma. Only in-frame clones appear in the TCRdb table, and some are missing; sequencing was by immunoSEQ multiplex PCR. The sample yields around 160,000 clones, about 88% seen once. Study-level points and caveats: No pretreatment tumor biopsies were available for baseline clonotypes. Top tumor clonotypes rose in blood 2 weeks post-radiation, then contracted.

This rearrangement joins TRBV14 to TRBJ2-1; D gene ambiguous. The sample here was blood, taken from a patient whose treatment included radiotherapy and nephrectomy. This receptor was identified in a woman between 65 and 79 years old with renal cell carcinoma. In DNA form, the CDR3 reads TGTGCCAGCAGCCATCCAGCCTACAATGAGCAGTTCTTC. Amino acids: CASSHPAYNEQFF.